A selection of T cell receptor beta chains follows, all from one sample in a study of blood T cell repertoires in COVID-19. Clones were read by immunoSEQ multiplex PCR, and TCRdb kept only the in-frame ones, dropping some. The sample comprises about 250,000 clones, roughly 80% of which are singletons, and approximately 7.2% rests with the top ten. Specimen: peripheral blood. These receptors were obtained from a woman of 80 years or more with acute or convalescent COVID-19. Each CDR3 is given with its conserved first and last residue. A D gene is named only where the DNA matches it firmly. The listing skips clone size in some rows; elsewhere it reads once, few, many or a size class.

d_call	v_call	clone_size	j_call	cdr3_aa	cdr3_nt
-	TRBV5-1	-	TRBJ1-5	CASSSGVESNQPQHF	TGCGCCAGCAGCTCGGGGGTGGAGAGCAATCAGCCCCAGCATTTT
-	TRBV7-3	-	TRBJ2-3	CASSFDSYTDTQYF	TGTGCCAGCAGCTTTGACAGCTACACAGATACGCAGTATTTT
-	TRBV5-1	few	TRBJ1-5	CASSPDSTNQPQHF	TGCGCCAGCAGCCCGGACAGCACGAATCAGCCCCAGCATTTT
TRBD1	TRBV6-6	-	TRBJ2-7	CASSRRDRGDEQYF	TGTGCCAGCAGTCGCCGGGACAGGGGCGACGAGCAGTACTTC
TRBD2	TRBV28	-	TRBJ2-1	CASSSLLAGELYNEQFF	TGTGCCAGCAGTTCCCTCCTAGCGGGAGAGCTCTACAATGAGCAGTTCTTC
TRBD1	TRBV18	-	TRBJ2-5	CASAGTGEETQYF	TGTGCCAGCGCCGGGACAGGGGAAGAGACCCAGTACTTC
TRBD2	TRBV7-3	-	TRBJ2-7	CASSYPLTPGGSEQYF	TGTGCCAGCAGCTACCCACTCACCCCCGGGGGGTCCGAGCAGTACTTC
-	TRBV30	-	TRBJ2-2	CAWNREGGDTGELFF	TGTGCCTGGAACCGTGAGGGTGGTGACACCGGGGAGCTGTTTTTT
TRBD1	TRBV14	-	TRBJ2-7	CASWDRVSF	TGTGCCAGCTGGGACAGGGTGTCCTTC
-	TRBV5-4	-	TRBJ2-2	CASSFRSGTGELFF	TGTGCCAGCAGCTTTAGGTCGGGGACCGGGGAGCTGTTTTTT
-	TRBV5-6	-	TRBJ1-1	CASSLGTDLLMNTEAFF	TGTGCCAGCAGCTTGGGAACAGACCTTTTAATGAACACTGAAGCTTTCTTT